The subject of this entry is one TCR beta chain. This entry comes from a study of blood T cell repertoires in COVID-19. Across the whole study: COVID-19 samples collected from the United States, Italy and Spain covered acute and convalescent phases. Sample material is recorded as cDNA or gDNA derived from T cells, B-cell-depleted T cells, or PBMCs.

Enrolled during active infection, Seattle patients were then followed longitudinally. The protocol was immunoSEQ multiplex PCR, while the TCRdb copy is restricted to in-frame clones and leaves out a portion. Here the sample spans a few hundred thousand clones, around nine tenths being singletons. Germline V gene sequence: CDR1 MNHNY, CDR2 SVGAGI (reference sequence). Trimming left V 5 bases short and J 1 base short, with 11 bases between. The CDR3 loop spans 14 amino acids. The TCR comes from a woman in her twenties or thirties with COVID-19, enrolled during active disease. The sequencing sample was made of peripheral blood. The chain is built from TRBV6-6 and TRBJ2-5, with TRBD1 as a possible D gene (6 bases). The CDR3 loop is CASSPPQGQETQYF. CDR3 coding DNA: TGTGCCAGCAGTCCCCCACAGGGCCAAGAGACCCAGTACTTC.